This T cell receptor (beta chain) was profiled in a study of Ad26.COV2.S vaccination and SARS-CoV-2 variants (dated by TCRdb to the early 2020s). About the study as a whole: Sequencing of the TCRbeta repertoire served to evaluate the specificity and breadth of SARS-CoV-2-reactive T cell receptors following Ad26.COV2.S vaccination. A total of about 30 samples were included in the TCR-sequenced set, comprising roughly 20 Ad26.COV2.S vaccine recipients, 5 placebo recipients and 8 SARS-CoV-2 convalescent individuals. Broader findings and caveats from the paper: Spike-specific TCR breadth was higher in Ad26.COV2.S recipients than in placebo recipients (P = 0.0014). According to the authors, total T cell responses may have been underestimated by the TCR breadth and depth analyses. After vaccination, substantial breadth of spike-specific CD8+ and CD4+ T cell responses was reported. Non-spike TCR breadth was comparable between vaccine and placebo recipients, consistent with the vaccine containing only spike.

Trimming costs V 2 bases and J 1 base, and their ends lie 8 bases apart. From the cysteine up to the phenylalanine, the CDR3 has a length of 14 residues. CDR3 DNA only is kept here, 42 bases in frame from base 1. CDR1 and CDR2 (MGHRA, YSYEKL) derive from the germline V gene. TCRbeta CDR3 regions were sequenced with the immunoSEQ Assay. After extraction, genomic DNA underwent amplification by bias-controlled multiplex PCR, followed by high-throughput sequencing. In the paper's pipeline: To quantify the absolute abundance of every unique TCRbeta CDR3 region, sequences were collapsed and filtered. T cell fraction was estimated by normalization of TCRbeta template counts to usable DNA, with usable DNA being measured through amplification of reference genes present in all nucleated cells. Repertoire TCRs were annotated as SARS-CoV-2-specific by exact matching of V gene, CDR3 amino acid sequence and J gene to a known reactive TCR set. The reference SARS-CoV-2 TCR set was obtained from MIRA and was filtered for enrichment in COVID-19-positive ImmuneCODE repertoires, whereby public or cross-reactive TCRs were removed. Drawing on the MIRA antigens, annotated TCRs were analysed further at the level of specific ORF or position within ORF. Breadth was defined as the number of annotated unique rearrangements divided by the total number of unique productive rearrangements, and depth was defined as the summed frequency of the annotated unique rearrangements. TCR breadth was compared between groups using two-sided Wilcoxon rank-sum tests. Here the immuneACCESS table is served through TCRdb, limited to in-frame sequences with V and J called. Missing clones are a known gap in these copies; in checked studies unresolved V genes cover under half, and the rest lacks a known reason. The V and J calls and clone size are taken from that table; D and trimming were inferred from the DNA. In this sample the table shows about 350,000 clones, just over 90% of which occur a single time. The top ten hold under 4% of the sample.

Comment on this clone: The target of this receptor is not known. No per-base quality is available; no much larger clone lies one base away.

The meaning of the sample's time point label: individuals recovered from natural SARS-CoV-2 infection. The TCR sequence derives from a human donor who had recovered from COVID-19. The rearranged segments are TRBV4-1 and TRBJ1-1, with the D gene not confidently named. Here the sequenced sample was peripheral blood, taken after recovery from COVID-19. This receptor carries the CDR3 CASSQREKNTEAFF. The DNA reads TGCGCCAGCAGCCAAAGAGAGAAGAACACTGAAGCTTTCTTT.